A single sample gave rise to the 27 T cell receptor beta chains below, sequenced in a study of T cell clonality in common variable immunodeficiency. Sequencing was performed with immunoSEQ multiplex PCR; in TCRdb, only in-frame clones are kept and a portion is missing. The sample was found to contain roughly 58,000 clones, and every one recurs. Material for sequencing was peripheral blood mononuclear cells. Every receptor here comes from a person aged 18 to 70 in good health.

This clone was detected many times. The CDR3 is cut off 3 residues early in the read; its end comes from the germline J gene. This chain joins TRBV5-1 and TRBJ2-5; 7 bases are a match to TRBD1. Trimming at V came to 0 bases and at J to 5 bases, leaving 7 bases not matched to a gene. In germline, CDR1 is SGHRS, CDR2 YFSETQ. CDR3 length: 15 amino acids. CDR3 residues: CASSLGGQILETQYF. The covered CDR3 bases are TGCGCCAGCAGCTTGGGGGGACAGATCTTGGAGACC.

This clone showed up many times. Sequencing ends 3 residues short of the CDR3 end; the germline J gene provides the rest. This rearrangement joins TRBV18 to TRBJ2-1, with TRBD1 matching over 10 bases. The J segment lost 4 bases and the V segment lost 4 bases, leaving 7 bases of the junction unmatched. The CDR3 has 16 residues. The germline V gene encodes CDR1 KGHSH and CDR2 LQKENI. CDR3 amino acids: CASSRSGTGDYNEQFF. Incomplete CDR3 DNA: TGTGCCAGCTCACGCTCCGGGACAGGGGATTACAATGAG.

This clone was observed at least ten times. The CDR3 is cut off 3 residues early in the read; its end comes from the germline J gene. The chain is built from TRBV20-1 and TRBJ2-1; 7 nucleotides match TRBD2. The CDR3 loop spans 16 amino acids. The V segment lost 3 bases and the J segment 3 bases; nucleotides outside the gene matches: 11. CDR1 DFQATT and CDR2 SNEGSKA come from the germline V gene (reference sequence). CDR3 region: CSARPLVAGVYNEQFF. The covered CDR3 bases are TGCAGTGCTAGGCCACTAGTGGCGGGAGTCTACAATGAG.

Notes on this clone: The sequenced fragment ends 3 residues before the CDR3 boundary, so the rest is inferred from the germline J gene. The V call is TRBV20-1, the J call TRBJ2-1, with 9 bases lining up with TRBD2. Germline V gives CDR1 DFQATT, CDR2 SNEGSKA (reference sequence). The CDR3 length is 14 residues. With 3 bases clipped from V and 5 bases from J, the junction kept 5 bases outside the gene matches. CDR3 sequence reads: CSASRAGGHNEQFF. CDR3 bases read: TGCAGTGCTAGTAGAGCGGGAGGTCACAATGAG.

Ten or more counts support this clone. The CDR3 bases that were read are TGCAGTGCCAGACGCTCCTACAATGAG. This gives the protein CSARRSYNE. The full CDR3 reads CSARRSYNEQFF. The chain is built from TRBV20-1 and TRBJ2-1; D remains ambiguous. From the germline J gene comes the end of the CDR3, since the read stops 3 residues before it. The V gene lost 6 bases and the J gene lost 0 bases, with 6 bases spanning the gap. The CDR3 sequence is 12 residues long. Germline CDR1 DFQATT, CDR2 SNEGSKA (reference sequence).

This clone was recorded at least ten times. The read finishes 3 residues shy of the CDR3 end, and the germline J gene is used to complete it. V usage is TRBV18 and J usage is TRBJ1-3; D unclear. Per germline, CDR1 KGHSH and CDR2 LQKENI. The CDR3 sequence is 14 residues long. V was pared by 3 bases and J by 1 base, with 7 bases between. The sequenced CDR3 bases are TGTGCCAGCTCACCGGTCTATTCTGGAAACACC. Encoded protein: CASSPVYSGNT. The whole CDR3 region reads CASSPVYSGNTIYF.

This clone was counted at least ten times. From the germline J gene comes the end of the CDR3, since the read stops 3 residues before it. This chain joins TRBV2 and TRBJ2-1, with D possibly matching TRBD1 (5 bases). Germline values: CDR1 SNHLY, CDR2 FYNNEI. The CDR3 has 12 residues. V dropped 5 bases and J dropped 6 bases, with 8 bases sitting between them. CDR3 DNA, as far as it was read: TGTGCCAGCAGTCCTGACAGCAATGAG. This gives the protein CASSPDSNE. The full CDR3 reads CASSPDSNEQFF.

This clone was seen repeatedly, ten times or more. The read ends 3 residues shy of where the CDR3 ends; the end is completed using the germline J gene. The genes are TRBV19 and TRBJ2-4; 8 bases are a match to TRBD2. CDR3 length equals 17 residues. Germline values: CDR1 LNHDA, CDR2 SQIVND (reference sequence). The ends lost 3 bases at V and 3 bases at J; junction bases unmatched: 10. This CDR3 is CASSISGRGVHKNIQYF. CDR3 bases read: TGTGCCAGTAGTATCAGCGGGAGAGGCGTACACAAAAACATT.

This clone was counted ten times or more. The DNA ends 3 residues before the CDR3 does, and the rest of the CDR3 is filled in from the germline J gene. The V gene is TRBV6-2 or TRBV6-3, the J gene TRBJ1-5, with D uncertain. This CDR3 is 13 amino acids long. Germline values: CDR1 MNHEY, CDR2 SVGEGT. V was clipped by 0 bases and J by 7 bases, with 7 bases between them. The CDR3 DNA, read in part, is TGTGCCAGCAGTTACTCGGGCAGGCAGCCC. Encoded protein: CASSYSGRQP. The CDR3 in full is CASSYSGRQPQHF.

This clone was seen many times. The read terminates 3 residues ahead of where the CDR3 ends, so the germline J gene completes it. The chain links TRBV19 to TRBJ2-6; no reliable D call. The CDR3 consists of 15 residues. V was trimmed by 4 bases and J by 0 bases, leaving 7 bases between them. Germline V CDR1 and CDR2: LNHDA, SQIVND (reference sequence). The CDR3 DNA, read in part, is TGTGCCAGTAGTAAAGGGTTCTCTGGGGCCAACGTC. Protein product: CASSKGFSGANV. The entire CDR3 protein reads CASSKGFSGANVLTF.

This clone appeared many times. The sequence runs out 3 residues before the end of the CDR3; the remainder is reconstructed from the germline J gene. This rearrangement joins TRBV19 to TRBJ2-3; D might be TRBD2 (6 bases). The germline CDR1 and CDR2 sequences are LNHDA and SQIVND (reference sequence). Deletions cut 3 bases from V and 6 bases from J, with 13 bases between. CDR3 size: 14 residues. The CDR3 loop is CASSMGGFDDTQYF. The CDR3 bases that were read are TGTGCCAGTAGTATGGGGGGATTCGATGATACG.

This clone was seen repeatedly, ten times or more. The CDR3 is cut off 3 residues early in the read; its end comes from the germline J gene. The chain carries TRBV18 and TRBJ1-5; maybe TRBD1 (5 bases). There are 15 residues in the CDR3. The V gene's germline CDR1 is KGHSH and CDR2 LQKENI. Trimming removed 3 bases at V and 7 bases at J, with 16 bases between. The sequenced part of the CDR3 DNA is TGTGCCAGCTCACCCGAGGGAGGGGTGGGACAGCCC. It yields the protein CASSPEGGVGQP. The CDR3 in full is CASSPEGGVGQPQHF.

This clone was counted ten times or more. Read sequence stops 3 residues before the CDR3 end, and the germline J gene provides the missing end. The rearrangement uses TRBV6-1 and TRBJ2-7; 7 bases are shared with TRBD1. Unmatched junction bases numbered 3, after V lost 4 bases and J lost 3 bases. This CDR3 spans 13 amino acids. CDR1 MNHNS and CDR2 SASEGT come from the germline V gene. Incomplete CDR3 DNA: TGTGCCAGCAGTGCGGGACAGTTCTACGAG. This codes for CASSAGQFYE. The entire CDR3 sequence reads CASSAGQFYEQYF.

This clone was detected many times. This chain's CDR3 is CASSFFQVNTEAFF. The covered CDR3 bases are TGTGCCAGCAGCTTCTTTCAGGTGAACACTGAA. This rearrangement joins TRBV7-2 to TRBJ1-1; no firm D call. Read data end 3 residues before the CDR3 end; the end is taken from the germline J gene. The V gene's germline CDR1 is SGHTA and CDR2 FQGNSA. Trimming shortened V by 3 bases and J by 0 bases, and 8 bases separated the two germline ends. The CDR3 spans 14 residues. Full variable domain (outside the CDR3, taken from reference TRBV7-2 and TRBJ1-1): GAGVSQSPSNKVTEKGKDVELRCDPISGHTALYWYRQSLGQGLEFLIYFQGNSAPDKSGLPSDRFSAERTGGSVSTLTIQRTQQEDSAVYLCASSFFQVNTEAFFGQGTRLTVV.

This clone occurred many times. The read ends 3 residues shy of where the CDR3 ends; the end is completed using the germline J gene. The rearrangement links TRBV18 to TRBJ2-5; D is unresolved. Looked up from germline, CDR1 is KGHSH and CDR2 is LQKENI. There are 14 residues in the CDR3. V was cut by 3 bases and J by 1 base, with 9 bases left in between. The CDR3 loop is CASSPLTTQETQYF. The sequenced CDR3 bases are TGTGCCAGCTCACCCCTAACTACCCAAGAGACC.

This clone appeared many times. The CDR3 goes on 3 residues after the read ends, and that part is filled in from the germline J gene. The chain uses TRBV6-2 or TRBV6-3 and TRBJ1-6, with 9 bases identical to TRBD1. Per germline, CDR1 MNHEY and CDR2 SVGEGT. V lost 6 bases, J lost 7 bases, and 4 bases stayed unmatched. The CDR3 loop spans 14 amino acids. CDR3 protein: CASSDRGWNSPLHF. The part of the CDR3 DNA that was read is TGTGCCAGCAGCGACAGGGGGTGGAATTCACCC.

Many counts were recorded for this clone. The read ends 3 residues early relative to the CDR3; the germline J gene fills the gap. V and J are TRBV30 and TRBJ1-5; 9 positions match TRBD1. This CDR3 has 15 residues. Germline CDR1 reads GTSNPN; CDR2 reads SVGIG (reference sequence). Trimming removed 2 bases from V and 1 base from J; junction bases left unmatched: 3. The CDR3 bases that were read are TGTGCCTGGAGTAACAGGGGGCGAAGCAATCAGCCC. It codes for CAWSNRGRSNQP. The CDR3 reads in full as CAWSNRGRSNQPQHF. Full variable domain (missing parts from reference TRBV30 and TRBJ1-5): SQTIHQWPATLVQPVGSPLSLECTVEGTSNPNLYWYRQAAGRGLQLLFYSVGIGQISSEVPQNLSASRPQDRQFILSSKKLLLSDSGFYLCAWSNRGRSNQPQHFGDGTRLSIL.

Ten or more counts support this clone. The CDR3 here is CASTLQREFAGELFF. The CDR3 bases that were read are TGCGCCAGCACCCTCCAGCGGGAGTTTGCCGGGGAG. The V and J genes are TRBV5-1 and TRBJ2-2, with 8 bases identical to TRBD2. Coverage ceases 3 residues before the CDR3 finishes, and the germline J gene fills in the end. The V gene end was trimmed by 6 bases and the J gene end by 6 bases; junction bases not matched to a gene: 10. Germline assignment: CDR1 SGHRS and CDR2 YFSETQ. CDR3 size: 15 residues.

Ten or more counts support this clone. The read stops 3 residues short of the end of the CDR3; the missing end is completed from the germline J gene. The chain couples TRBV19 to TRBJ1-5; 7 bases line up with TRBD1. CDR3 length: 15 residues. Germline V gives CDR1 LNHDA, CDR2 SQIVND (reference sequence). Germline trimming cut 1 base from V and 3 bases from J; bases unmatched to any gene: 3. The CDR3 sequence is CASSIVGGDNQPQHF. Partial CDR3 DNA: TGTGCCAGTAGTATAGTAGGGGGCGACAATCAGCCC. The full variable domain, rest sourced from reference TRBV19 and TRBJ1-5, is DGGITQSPKYLFRKEGQNVTLSCEQNLNHDAMYWYRQDPGQGLRLIYYSQIVNDFQKGDIAEGYSVSREKKESFPLTVTSAQKNPTAFYLCASSIVGGDNQPQHFGDGTRLSIL.

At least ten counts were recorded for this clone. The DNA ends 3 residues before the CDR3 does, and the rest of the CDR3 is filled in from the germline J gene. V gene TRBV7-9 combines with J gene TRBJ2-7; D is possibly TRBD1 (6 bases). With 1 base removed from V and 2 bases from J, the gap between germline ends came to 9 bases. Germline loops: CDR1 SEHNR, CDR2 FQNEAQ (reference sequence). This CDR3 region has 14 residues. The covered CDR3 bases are TGTGCCAGCAGCTTAGGACAGGTCGCCTACGAG. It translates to CASSLGQVAYE. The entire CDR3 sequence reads CASSLGQVAYEQYF.

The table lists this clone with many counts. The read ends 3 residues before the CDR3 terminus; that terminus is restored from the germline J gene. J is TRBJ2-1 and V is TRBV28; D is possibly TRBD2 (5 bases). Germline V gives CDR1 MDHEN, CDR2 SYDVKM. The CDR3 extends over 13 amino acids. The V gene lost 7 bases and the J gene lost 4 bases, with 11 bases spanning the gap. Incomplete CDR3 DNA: TGTGCCAGCAACGAGGACTCTTACAATGAG. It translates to CASNEDSYNE. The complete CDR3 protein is CASNEDSYNEQFF. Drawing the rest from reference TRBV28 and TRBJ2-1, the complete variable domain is DVKVTQSSRYLVKRTGEKVFLECVQDMDHENMFWYRQDPGLGLRLIYFSYDVKMKEKGDIPEGYSVSREKKERFSLILESASTNQTSMYLCASNEDSYNEQFFGPGTRLTVL.

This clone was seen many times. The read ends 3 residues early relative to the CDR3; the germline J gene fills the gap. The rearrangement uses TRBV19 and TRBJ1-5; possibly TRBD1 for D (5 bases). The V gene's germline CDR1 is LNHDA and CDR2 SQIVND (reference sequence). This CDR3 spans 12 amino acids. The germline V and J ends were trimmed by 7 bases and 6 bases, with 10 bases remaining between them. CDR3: CASTGGSQPQHF. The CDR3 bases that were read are TGTGCCAGTACCGGGGGGAGTCAGCCC. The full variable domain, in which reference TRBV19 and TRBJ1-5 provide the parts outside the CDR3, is DGGITQSPKYLFRKEGQNVTLSCEQNLNHDAMYWYRQDPGQGLRLIYYSQIVNDFQKGDIAEGYSVSREKKESFPLTVTSAQKNPTAFYLCASTGGSQPQHFGDGTRLSIL.

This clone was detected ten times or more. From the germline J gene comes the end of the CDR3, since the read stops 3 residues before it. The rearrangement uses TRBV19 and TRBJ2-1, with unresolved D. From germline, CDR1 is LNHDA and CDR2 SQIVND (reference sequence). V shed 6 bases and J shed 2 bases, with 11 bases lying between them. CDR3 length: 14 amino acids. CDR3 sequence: CASSTRVPYNEQFF. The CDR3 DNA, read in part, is TGTGCCAGTAGCACAAGGGTCCCCTACAATGAG. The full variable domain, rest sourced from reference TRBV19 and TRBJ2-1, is DGGITQSPKYLFRKEGQNVTLSCEQNLNHDAMYWYRQDPGQGLRLIYYSQIVNDFQKGDIAEGYSVSREKKESFPLTVTSAQKNPTAFYLCASSTRVPYNEQFFGPGTRLTVL.

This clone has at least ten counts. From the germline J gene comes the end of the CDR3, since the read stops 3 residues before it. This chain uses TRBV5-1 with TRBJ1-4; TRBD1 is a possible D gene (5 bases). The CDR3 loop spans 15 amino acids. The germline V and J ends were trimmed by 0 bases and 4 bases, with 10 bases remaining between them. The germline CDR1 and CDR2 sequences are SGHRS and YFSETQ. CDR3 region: CASSLEGRFNEKLFF. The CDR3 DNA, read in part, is TGCGCCAGCAGCTTGGAGGGGAGATTTAATGAAAAA.

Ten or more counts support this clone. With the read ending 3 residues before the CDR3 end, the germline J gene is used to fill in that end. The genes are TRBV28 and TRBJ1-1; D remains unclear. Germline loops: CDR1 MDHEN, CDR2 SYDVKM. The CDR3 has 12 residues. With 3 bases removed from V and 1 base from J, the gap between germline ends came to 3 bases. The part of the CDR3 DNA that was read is TGTGCCAGCAGTTTTAGGAACACTGAA. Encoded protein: CASSFRNTE. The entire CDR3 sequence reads CASSFRNTEAFF.

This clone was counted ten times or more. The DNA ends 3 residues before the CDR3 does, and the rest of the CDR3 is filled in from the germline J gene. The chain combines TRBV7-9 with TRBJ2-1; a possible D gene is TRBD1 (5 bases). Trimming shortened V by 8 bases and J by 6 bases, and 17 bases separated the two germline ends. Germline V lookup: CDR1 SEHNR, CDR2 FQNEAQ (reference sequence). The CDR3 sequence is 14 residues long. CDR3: CASLFSGQVNEQFF. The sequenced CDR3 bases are TGTGCCAGCCTCTTCTCAGGGCAGGTCAATGAG.

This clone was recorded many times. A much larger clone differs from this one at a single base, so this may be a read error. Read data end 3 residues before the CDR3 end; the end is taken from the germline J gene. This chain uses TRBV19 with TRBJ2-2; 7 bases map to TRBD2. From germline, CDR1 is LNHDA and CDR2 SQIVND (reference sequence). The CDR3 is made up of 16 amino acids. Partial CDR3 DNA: TGTGCCAGTAGCCCCCGGGACTTCGAACCTGGGGGGGGG. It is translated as CASSPRDFEPGGG. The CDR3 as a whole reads CASSPRDFEPGGGLFF. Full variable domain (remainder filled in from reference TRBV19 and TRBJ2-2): DGGITQSPKYLFRKEGQNVTLSCEQNLNHDAMYWYRQDPGQGLRLIYYSQIVNDFQKGDIAEGYSVSREKKESFPLTVTSAQKNPTAFYLCASSPRDFEPGGGLFFGEGSRLTVL.